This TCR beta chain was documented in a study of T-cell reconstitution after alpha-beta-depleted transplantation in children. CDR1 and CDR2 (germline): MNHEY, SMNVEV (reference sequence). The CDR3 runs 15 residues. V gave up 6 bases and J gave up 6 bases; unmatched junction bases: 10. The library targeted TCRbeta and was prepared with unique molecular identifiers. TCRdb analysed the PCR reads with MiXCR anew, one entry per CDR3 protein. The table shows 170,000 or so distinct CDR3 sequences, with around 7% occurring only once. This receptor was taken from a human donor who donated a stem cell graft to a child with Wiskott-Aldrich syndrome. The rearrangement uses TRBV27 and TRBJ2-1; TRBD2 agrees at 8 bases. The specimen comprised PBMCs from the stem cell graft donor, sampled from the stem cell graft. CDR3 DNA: TGTGCCAGCAGCCCATTTAGCGGGGAAACCAATGAGCAGTTCTTC. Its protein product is CASSPFSGETNEQFF.